This entry concerns a single T cell receptor beta chain. The antigen is undetermined. Both 60 Vbeta primers and 13 Jbeta primers went into the PCR. Repertoires were generated with immunoSEQ multiplex PCR, while TCRdb's copy carries only in-frame clones and drops some. The sample lists approximately 190,000 clones, more than 70% occurring once. This sample was included in a study of cytomegalovirus exposure and HLA in healthy donors. Study findings and constraints: Associated with cytomegalovirus, according to the listing, were around 160 TCR beta chains.

The trim removed 2 bases at V and 2 bases at J, leaving 3 bases unmatched. The CDR3 is made up of 15 amino acids. Looked up from germline, CDR1 is LNHDA and CDR2 is SQIVND (reference sequence). The sequence was obtained from a man aged 40-50 years in good health and CMV-seropositive. V is TRBV19 and J is TRBJ1-2, with TRBD1 identical over 9 bases. Source material: PBMCs. CDR3 sequence reads: CASSIQGQGNYGYTF. In DNA, the CDR3 is TGTGCCAGTAGTATACAGGGACAGGGAAACTATGGCTACACCTTC. The complete variable domain, with remaining parts taken from reference TRBV19 and TRBJ1-2, reads DGGITQSPKYLFRKEGQNVTLSCEQNLNHDAMYWYRQDPGQGLRLIYYSQIVNDFQKGDIAEGYSVSREKKESFPLTVTSAQKNPTAFYLCASSIQGQGNYGYTFGSGTRLTVV.